A selection of T cell receptor beta chains follows, all from one sample in a study of T cells after yellow fever vaccination. MiXCR was run by TCRdb on the 5' RACE reads, yielding one entry per CDR3 protein. In the table there are under 200,000 distinct CDR3 sequences, 11% of which are singletons. The sample in question was CD8+ T cells sorted from PBMCs, obtained 15 days after the yellow fever booster vaccination. The receptors originated from a man younger than 35 who received the YFV17D yellow fever vaccine. Both conserved end residues are part of each CDR3. Each record gives: D gene, J gene, V gene, clone size, CDR3 protein, CDR3 DNA. D genes are given only for firm matches. Where a row states a size, it is once, few, many or the class of an expanded clone; other rows omit it.

d_call: TRBD1
j_call: TRBJ1-1
v_call: TRBV9
clone_size: few
cdr3_aa: CASSTTGGLNTEAFF
cdr3_nt: TGTGCCAGCAGCACGACAGGGGGCCTGAACACTGAAGCTTTCTTT

d_call: .
j_call: TRBJ1-1
v_call: TRBV28
clone_size: many
cdr3_aa: CASSLSRIGGNTEAFF
cdr3_nt: TGTGCCAGCAGTTTAAGCAGGATTGGGGGGAACACTGAAGCTTTCTTT

d_call: .
j_call: TRBJ2-3
v_call: TRBV10-3
clone_size: few
cdr3_aa: CAISDRGSTDTQYF
cdr3_nt: TGTGCCATCAGTGATAGGGGCAGCACAGATACGCAGTATTTT

d_call: .
j_call: TRBJ2-3
v_call: TRBV4-1
clone_size: few
cdr3_aa: CASSHQGGTDTQYF
cdr3_nt: TGCGCCAGCAGCCACCAGGGAGGAACAGATACGCAGTATTTT

d_call: TRBD1
j_call: TRBJ1-1
v_call: TRBV7-9
clone_size: few
cdr3_aa: CASSLDEGAGAFF
cdr3_nt: TGTGCCAGCAGCTTAGATGAGGGGGCAGGAGCTTTCTTT

d_call: .
j_call: TRBJ1-2
v_call: TRBV19
clone_size: .
cdr3_aa: CASLGTYGYTF
cdr3_nt: TGTGCCAGCCTGGGGACATATGGCTACACCTTC

d_call: .
j_call: TRBJ2-2
v_call: TRBV11-2
clone_size: .
cdr3_aa: CASSRTENTGELFF
cdr3_nt: TGTGCCAGCAGCCGAACAGAGAACACCGGGGAGCTGTTTTTT

d_call: TRBD2
j_call: TRBJ2-2
v_call: TRBV20-1
clone_size: few
cdr3_aa: CSARDRRGRGTGELFF
cdr3_nt: TGCAGTGCTAGAGATCGACGGGGGAGGGGCACCGGGGAGCTGTTTTTT

d_call: .
j_call: TRBJ1-1
v_call: TRBV29-1
clone_size: .
cdr3_aa: CSVEGSSTEAFF
cdr3_nt: TGCAGCGTTGAAGGCTCGAGCACTGAAGCTTTCTTT

d_call: TRBD1
j_call: TRBJ1-2
v_call: TRBV29-1
clone_size: .
cdr3_aa: CSVMTGGEVGYTF
cdr3_nt: TGCAGCGTGATGACAGGGGGGGAAGTAGGCTACACCTTC

d_call: .
j_call: TRBJ2-1
v_call: TRBV29-1
clone_size: few
cdr3_aa: CSVRLVSYNEQFF
cdr3_nt: TGCAGCGTTCGACTAGTTTCCTACAATGAGCAGTTCTTC

d_call: .
j_call: TRBJ2-5
v_call: TRBV7-9
clone_size: .
cdr3_aa: CASSLTDRFGETQYF
cdr3_nt: TGTGCCAGCAGCCTCACCGACAGGTTTGGGGAGACCCAGTACTTC

d_call: TRBD1
j_call: TRBJ2-5
v_call: TRBV4-1
clone_size: .
cdr3_aa: CASSQGEGARETQYF
cdr3_nt: TGCGCCAGCAGCCAAGGCGAGGGGGCGCGGGAGACCCAGTACTTC

d_call: .
j_call: TRBJ2-2
v_call: TRBV10-2
clone_size: .
cdr3_aa: CASGHVSELFF
cdr3_nt: TGCGCCAGCGGGCACGTCAGTGAGCTGTTTTTT

d_call: TRBD1
j_call: TRBJ1-5
v_call: TRBV30
clone_size: few
cdr3_aa: CAWTPHETGVFGNQPQHF
cdr3_nt: TGTGCCTGGACCCCTCACGAGACAGGGGTCTTCGGCAATCAGCCCCAGCATTTT

d_call: TRBD2
j_call: TRBJ2-3
v_call: TRBV15
clone_size: few
cdr3_aa: CATSRDDSGGAFQYF
cdr3_nt: TGTGCCACCAGCAGAGACGATAGCGGGGGGGCCTTCCAGTATTTT

d_call: TRBD1
j_call: TRBJ2-2
v_call: TRBV7-2
clone_size: many
cdr3_aa: CASSFPGQGEMNTGELFF
cdr3_nt: TGTGCCAGCAGCTTCCCAGGACAGGGGGAAATGAACACCGGGGAGCTGTTTTTT

d_call: .
j_call: TRBJ2-2
v_call: TRBV4-3
clone_size: .
cdr3_aa: CASRYSGHAGTGELFF
cdr3_nt: TGCGCCAGCAGGTATAGCGGTCACGCGGGGACCGGGGAGCTGTTTTTT

d_call: .
j_call: TRBJ1-2
v_call: TRBV19
clone_size: .
cdr3_aa: CASSISPFGNYGYTF
cdr3_nt: TGTGCCAGTAGTATATCCCCTTTCGGGAACTATGGCTACACCTTC

d_call: .
j_call: TRBJ2-2
v_call: TRBV15
clone_size: few
cdr3_aa: CATSRDRQAANTGELFF
cdr3_nt: TGTGCCACCAGCAGAGATCGGCAGGCCGCGAACACCGGGGAGCTGTTTTTT

d_call: .
j_call: TRBJ1-6
v_call: TRBV7-9
clone_size: few
cdr3_aa: CASSPTGNGVISPLHF
cdr3_nt: TGTGCCAGCAGCCCGACGGGGAATGGTGTGATTTCACCCCTCCACTTT

d_call: TRBD1
j_call: TRBJ2-4
v_call: TRBV19
clone_size: .
cdr3_aa: CASSTRDSENIQYF
cdr3_nt: TGTGCCAGTAGTACCAGGGACAGTGAAAACATTCAGTACTTC

d_call: .
j_call: TRBJ2-1
v_call: TRBV4-3
clone_size: many
cdr3_aa: CASSQVGPGNEQFF
cdr3_nt: TGCGCCAGCAGCCAAGTCGGCCCGGGCAATGAGCAGTTCTTC

d_call: TRBD1
j_call: TRBJ1-5
v_call: TRBV6-5
clone_size: many
cdr3_aa: CASRKIVGGPSNQPQHF
cdr3_nt: TGTGCCAGCAGAAAAATAGTAGGGGGCCCTAGCAATCAGCCCCAGCATTTT

d_call: .
j_call: TRBJ2-3
v_call: TRBV12-3/TRBV12-4
clone_size: .
cdr3_aa: CASSPRGVAPGDTQYF
cdr3_nt: TGTGCCAGCAGTCCTAGGGGGGTCGCTCCGGGAGATACGCAGTATTTT

d_call: .
j_call: TRBJ2-5
v_call: TRBV7-9
clone_size: few
cdr3_aa: CASSPTVGETQYF
cdr3_nt: TGTGCCAGCAGCCCTACGGTGGGAGAGACCCAGTACTTC

d_call: .
j_call: TRBJ2-3
v_call: TRBV20-1
clone_size: .
cdr3_aa: CSARYGRVQGTQYF
cdr3_nt: TGCAGTGCTAGATACGGCAGGGTGCAGGGTACGCAGTATTTT

d_call: TRBD2
j_call: TRBJ2-5
v_call: TRBV9
clone_size: few
cdr3_aa: CASSPGTSGYQETQYF
cdr3_nt: TGTGCCAGCAGCCCCGGGACTAGCGGGTATCAAGAGACCCAGTACTTC

d_call: TRBD1
j_call: TRBJ2-7
v_call: TRBV29-1
clone_size: .
cdr3_aa: CSVETGAKVYEQYF
cdr3_nt: TGCAGCGTTGAAACAGGGGCCAAAGTCTACGAGCAGTACTTC

d_call: .
j_call: TRBJ1-2
v_call: TRBV5-1
clone_size: few
cdr3_aa: CASSLVGEGNEGYGYTF
cdr3_nt: TGCGCCAGCAGCTTGGTGGGGGAAGGGAATGAGGGCTATGGCTACACCTTC

d_call: .
j_call: TRBJ1-4
v_call: TRBV19
clone_size: .
cdr3_aa: CASSQGRINEKLFF
cdr3_nt: TGTGCCAGTAGTCAGGGACGGATTAATGAAAAACTGTTTTTT

d_call: .
j_call: TRBJ1-5
v_call: TRBV5-8
clone_size: few
cdr3_aa: CASSLVSESNQPQHF
cdr3_nt: TGTGCCAGCAGCTTGGTCTCCGAGAGCAATCAGCCCCAGCATTTT

d_call: .
j_call: TRBJ2-1
v_call: TRBV30
clone_size: few
cdr3_aa: CACPLGGQGNEQFF
cdr3_nt: TGTGCCTGCCCCCTCGGAGGGCAGGGCAATGAGCAGTTCTTC

d_call: .
j_call: TRBJ1-1
v_call: TRBV6-5
clone_size: .
cdr3_aa: CASSPEGIEAFF
cdr3_nt: TGTGCCAGCAGCCCCGAGGGGATTGAAGCTTTCTTT

d_call: TRBD1
j_call: TRBJ2-2
v_call: TRBV12-3/TRBV12-4
clone_size: .
cdr3_aa: CASSPPVQGLPGELFF
cdr3_nt: TGTGCCAGCAGCCCTCCGGTACAGGGGTTACCCGGGGAGCTGTTTTTT

d_call: .
j_call: TRBJ1-3
v_call: TRBV7-2
clone_size: .
cdr3_aa: CASSGTGGVSGNTIYF
cdr3_nt: TGTGCCAGCAGCGGGACTGGCGGAGTCTCTGGAAACACCATATATTTT

d_call: TRBD1
j_call: TRBJ2-7
v_call: TRBV6-1
clone_size: many
cdr3_aa: CASSEEAGDSSYEQYF
cdr3_nt: TGTGCCAGCAGTGAAGAGGCAGGGGACAGCTCCTACGAGCAGTACTTC

d_call: .
j_call: TRBJ2-3
v_call: TRBV15
clone_size: .
cdr3_aa: CATSRDNTGADTQYF
cdr3_nt: TGTGCCACCAGCAGAGATAATACAGGCGCGGATACGCAGTATTTT

d_call: TRBD1
j_call: TRBJ1-1
v_call: TRBV27
clone_size: .
cdr3_aa: CASSFLPTGGVTEAFF
cdr3_nt: TGTGCCAGCAGTTTCCTTCCGACAGGGGGTGTCACTGAAGCTTTCTTT

d_call: .
j_call: TRBJ2-7
v_call: TRBV4-2
clone_size: .
cdr3_aa: CASSQGGDEQYF
cdr3_nt: TGTGCCAGCAGCCAAGGGGGGGACGAGCAGTACTTC

d_call: .
j_call: TRBJ2-2
v_call: TRBV28
clone_size: .
cdr3_aa: CASSFRASGELFF
cdr3_nt: TGTGCCAGCAGTTTCCGCGCTAGTGGGGAGCTGTTTTTT